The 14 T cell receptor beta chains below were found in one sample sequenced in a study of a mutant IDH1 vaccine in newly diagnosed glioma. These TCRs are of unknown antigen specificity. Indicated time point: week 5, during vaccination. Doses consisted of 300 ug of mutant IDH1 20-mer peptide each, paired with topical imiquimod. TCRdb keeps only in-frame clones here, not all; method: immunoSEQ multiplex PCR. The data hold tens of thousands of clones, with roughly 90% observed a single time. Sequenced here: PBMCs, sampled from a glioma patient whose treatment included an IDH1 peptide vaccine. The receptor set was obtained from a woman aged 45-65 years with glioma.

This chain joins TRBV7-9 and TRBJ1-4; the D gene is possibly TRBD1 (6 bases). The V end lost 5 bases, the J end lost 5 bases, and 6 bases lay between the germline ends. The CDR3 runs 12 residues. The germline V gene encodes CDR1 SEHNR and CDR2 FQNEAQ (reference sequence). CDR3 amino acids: CASSRGNEKLFF. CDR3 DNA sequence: TGTGCCAGCAGCAGGGGGAATGAAAAACTGTTTTTT.

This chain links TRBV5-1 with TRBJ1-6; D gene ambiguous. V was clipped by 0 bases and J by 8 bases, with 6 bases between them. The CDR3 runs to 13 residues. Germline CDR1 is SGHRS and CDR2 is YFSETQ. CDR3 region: CASSLAPDSPLHF. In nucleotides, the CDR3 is TGCGCCAGCAGCTTGGCCCCGGATTCACCCCTCCACTTT.

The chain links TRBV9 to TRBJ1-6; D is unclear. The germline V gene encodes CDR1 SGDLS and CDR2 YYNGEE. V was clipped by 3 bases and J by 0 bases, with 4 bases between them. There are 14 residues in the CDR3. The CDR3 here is CASSESSYNSPLHF. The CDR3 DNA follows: TGTGCCAGCAGCGAGAGCTCCTATAATTCACCCCTCCACTTT.

DNA of the CDR3: TGTGCCTCCGGGACAGGGCCCTACCAGGATGGCTACACCTTC. It translates to CASGTGPYQDGYTF. The rearrangement joins TRBV7-9 to TRBJ1-2, with TRBD1 matching over 9 bases. The V and J ends lost 11 bases and 6 bases, in that order; junction bases with no gene match: 13. This CDR3 contains 14 residues. In germline, CDR1 is SEHNR, CDR2 FQNEAQ (reference sequence).

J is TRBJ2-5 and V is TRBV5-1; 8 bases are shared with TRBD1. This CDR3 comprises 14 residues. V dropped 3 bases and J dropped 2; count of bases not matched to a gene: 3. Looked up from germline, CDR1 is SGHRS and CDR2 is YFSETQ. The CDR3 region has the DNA TGCGCCAGCAGCTCGACAGGGGTGCAAGAGACCCAGTACTTC. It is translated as CASSSTGVQETQYF.

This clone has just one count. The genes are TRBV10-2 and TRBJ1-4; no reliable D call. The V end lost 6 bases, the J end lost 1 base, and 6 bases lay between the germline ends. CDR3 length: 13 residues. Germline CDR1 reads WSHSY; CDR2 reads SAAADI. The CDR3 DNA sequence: TGCGCCAGCAGGATCGGAACTAATGAAAAACTGTTTTTT. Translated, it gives CASRIGTNEKLFF.

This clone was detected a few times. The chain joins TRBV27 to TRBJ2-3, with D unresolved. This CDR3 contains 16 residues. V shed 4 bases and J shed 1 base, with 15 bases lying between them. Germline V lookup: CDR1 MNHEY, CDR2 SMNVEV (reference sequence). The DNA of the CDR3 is TGTGCCAGCAGTTCCCCTAGTACCCCTCGCACAGATACGCAGTATTTT. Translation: CASSSPSTPRTDTQYF.

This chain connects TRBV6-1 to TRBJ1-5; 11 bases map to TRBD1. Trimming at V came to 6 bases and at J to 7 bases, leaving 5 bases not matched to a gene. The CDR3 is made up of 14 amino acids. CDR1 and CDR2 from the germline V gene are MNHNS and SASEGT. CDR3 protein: CASSDGTGGQPQHF. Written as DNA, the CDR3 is TGTGCCAGCAGCGATGGGACAGGGGGACAGCCCCAGCATTTT.

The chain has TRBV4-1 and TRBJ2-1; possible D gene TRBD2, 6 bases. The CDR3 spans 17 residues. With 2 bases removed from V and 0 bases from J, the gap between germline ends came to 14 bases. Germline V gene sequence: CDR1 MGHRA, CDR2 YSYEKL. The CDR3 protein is CASSQSMAGLSYNEQFF. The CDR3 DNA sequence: TGCGCCAGCAGCCAATCAATGGCGGGACTCTCCTACAATGAGCAGTTCTTC.

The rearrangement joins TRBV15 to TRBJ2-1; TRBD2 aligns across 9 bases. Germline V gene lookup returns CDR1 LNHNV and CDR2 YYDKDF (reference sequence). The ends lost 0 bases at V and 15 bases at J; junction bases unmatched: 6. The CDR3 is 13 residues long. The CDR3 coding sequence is TGTGCCACCAGCAGAGATCGGGGACTAGCCCCGTTCTTC. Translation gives CATSRDRGLAPFF. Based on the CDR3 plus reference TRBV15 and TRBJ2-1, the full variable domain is DAMVIQNPRYQVTQFGKPVTLSCSQTLNHNVMYWYQQKSSQAPKLLFHYYDKDFNNEADTPDNFQSRRPNTSFCFLDIRSPGLGDTAMYLCATSRDRGLAPFFGPGTRLTVL.

This CDR3 reads CAIRGGGGTLGSSPEAFF. The CDR3 DNA sequence: TGTGCCATCAGAGGGGGAGGCGGGACCCTGGGGTCGAGCCCTGAAGCTTTCTTT. The rearrangement links TRBV10-3 to TRBJ1-1; possible D gene TRBD1, 6 bases. Between the trimmed V and J ends, which lost 6 bases and 6 bases, there was a span of 29 bases. CDR1 is ENHRY, CDR2 SYGVKD, per germline. The length of the CDR3 is 18 residues.

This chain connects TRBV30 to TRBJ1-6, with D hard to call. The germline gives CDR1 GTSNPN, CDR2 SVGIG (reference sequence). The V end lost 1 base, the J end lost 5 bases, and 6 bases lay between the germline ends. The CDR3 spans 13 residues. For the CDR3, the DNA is TGTGCCTGGAGTGGGGATCATAATTCACCCCTCCACTTT. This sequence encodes CAWSGDHNSPLHF.

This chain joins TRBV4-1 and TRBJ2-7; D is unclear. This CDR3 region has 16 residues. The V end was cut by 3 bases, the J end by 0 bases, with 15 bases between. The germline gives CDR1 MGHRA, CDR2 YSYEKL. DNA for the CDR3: TGCGCCAGCAGCCACTCCTCTTCTGCGAGCTCCTACGAGCAGTACTTC. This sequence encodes CASSHSSSASSYEQYF.

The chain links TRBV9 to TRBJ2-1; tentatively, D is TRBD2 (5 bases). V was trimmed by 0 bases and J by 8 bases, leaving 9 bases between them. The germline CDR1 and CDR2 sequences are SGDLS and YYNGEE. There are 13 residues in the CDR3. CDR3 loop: CASSVDGDDEQFF. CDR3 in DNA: TGTGCCAGCAGCGTAGACGGGGATGATGAGCAGTTCTTC.